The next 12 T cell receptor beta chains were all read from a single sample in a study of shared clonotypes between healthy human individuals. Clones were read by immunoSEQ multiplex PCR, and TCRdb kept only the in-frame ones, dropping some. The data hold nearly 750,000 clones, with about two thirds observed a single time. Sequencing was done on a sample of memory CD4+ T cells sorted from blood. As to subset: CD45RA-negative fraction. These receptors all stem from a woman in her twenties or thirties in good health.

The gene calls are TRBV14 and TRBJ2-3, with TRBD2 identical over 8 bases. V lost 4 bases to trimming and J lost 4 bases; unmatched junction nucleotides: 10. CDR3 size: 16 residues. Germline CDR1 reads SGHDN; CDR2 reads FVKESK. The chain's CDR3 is CASSLGSGSGADTQYF. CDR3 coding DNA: TGTGCCAGCAGCCTGGGGAGCGGGAGTGGGGCAGATACGCAGTATTTT.

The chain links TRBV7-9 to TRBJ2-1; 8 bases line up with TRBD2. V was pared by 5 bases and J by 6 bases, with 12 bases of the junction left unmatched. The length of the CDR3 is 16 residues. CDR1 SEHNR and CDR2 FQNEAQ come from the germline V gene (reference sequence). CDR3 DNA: TGTGCCAGCAGCCCTGCGGGGACTAGGCAGATCAATGAGCAGTTCTTC. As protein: CASSPAGTRQINEQFF.

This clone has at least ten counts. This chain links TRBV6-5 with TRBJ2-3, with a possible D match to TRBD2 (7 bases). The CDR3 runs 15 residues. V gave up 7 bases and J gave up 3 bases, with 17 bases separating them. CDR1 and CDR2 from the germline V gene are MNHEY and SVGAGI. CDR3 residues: CASNGGGGVTDTQYF. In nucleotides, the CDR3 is TGTGCCAGCAATGGGGGAGGGGGAGTTACAGATACGCAGTATTTT.

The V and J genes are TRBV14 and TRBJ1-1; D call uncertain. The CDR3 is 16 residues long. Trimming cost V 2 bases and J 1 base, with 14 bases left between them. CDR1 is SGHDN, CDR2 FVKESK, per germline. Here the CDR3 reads CASSQSGVWQNTEAFF. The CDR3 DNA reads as TGTGCCAGCAGCCAAAGTGGTGTTTGGCAGAACACTGAAGCTTTCTTT.

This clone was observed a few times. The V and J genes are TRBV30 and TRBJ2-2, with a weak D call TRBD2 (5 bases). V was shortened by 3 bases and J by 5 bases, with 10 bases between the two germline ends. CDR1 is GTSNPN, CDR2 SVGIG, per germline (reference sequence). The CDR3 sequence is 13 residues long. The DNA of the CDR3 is TGTGCCTGGAGGGGAGATGGTACCGGGGAGCTGTTTTTT. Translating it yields CAWRGDGTGELFF. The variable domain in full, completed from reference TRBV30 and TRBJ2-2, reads SQTIHQWPATLVQPVGSPLSLECTVEGTSNPNLYWYRQAAGRGLQLLFYSVGIGQISSEVPQNLSASRPQDRQFILSSKKLLLSDSGFYLCAWRGDGTGELFFGEGSRLTVL.

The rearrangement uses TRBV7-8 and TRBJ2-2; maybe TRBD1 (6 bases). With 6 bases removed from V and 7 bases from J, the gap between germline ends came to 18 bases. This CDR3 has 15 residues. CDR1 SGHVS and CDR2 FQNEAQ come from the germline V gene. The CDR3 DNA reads TGTGCCAGCAGTCAATACAGGGTTGGGAACGGGGAGCTGTTTTTT. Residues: CASSQYRVGNGELFF.

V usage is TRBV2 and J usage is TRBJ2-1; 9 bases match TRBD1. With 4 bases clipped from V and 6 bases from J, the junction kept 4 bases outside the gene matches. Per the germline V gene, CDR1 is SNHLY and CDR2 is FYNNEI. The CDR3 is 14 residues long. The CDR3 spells CASSGRDRVNEQFF. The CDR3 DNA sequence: TGTGCCAGCAGTGGCCGGGACAGGGTCAATGAGCAGTTCTTC.

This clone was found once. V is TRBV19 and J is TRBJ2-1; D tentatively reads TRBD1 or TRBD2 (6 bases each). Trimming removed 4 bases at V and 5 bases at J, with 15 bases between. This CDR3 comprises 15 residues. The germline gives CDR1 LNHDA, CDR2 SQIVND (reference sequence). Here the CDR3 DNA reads TGTGCCAGTAGTACCGTAGGGGGGCTAAACAATGAGCAGTTCTTC. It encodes CASSTVGGLNNEQFF.

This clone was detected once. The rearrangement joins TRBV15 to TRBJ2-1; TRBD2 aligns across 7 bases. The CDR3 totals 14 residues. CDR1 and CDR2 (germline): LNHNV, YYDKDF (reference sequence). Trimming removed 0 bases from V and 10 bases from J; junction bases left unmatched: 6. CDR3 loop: CATSRETGLTEQFF. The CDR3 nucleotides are TGTGCCACCAGCAGAGAAACGGGACTAACAGAGCAGTTCTTC.

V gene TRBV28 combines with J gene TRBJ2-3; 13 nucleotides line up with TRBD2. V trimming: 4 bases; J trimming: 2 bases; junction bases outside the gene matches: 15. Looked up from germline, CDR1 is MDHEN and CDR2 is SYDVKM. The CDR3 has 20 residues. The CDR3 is CASSSPGTSGEWGYTDTQYF. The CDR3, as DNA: TGTGCCAGCAGTTCCCCCGGGACTAGCGGGGAGTGGGGTTACACAGATACGCAGTATTTT.

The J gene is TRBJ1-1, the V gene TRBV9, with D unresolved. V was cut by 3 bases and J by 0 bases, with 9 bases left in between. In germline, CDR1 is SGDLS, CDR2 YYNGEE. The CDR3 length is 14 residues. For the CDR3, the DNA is TGTGCCAGCAGCGCTTCGACGGTGAACACTGAAGCTTTCTTT. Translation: CASSASTVNTEAFF.

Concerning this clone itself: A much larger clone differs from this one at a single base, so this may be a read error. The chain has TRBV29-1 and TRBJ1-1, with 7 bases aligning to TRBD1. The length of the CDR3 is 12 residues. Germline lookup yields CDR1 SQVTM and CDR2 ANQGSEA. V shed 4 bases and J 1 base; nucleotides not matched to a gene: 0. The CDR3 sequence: CSVGQGNTEAFF. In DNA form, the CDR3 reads TGCAGCGTTGGACAGGGGAACACTGAAGCTTTCTTT.